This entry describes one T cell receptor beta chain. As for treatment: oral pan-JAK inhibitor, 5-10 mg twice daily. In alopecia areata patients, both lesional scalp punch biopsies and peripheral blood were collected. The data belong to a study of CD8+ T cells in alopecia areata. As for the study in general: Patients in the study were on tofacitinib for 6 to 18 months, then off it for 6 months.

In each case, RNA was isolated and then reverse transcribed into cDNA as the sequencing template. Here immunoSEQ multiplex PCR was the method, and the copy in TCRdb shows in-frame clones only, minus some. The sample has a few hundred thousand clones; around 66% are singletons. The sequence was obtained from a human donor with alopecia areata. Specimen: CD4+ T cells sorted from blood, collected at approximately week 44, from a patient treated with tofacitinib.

Here the CDR3 DNA reads TGTGCCAGCAGCTTCCCCCACCTCTCGTTGCGGGATGAGCAGTTCTTC. This codes for CASSFPHLSLRDEQFF. The V call is TRBV7-9, the J call TRBJ2-1, with TRBD2 as a possible D gene (5 bases). The CDR3 has 16 residues. V was shortened by 3 bases and J by 8 bases, with 20 bases between the two germline ends. From germline, CDR1 is SEHNR and CDR2 FQNEAQ (reference sequence).